These 18 T cell receptor beta chains share one sample of origin, sequenced in a study of blood T cell repertoires in COVID-19. Measured with immunoSEQ multiplex PCR; TCRdb has only the in-frame clones, and not every one. The sample records approximately 330,000 clones, about 87% being singletons. The sequencing sample was made of peripheral blood. These receptors were collected from a man aged 25-40 years with COVID-19, enrolled during active disease.

J is TRBJ2-3 and V is TRBV2, with TRBD2 identical over 15 bases. Trimming took 7 bases from V and 3 from J; bases not matched to a gene: 2. This CDR3 is 15 amino acids long. The germline gives CDR1 SNHLY, CDR2 FYNNEI. Written as DNA, the CDR3 is TGTGCCAGCATGGGACTAGCGGGAGGAACAGATACGCAGTATTTT. Its protein product is CASMGLAGGTDTQYF.

V usage is TRBV4-3 and J usage is TRBJ2-1, with 10 bases identical to TRBD2. Germline CDR1 LGHNA, CDR2 YSLEER. With 3 bases clipped from V and 6 bases from J, the junction kept 11 bases outside the gene matches. The CDR3 runs to 17 residues. The CDR3 spells CASSQRRGLAGVNEQFF. CDR3 DNA: TGCGCCAGCAGCCAGAGGCGGGGTCTAGCGGGAGTCAATGAGCAGTTCTTC.

The sample holds one count of this clone. J is TRBJ2-7 and V is TRBV6-5, with a tentative D call TRBD2 (6 bases). In germline, CDR1 is MNHEY, CDR2 SVGAGI. Between the trimmed V and J ends, which lost 6 bases and 0 bases, there was a span of 15 bases. This CDR3 is built from 15 residues. The CDR3 DNA sequence: TGTGCCAGCAGCATAACCGGGACTCCCTCCTACGAGCAGTACTTC. Protein product: CASSITGTPSYEQYF.

The chain uses TRBV10-3 and TRBJ1-3; 9 nucleotides align to TRBD1. The CDR3 is made up of 17 amino acids. Germline V gene sequence: CDR1 ENHRY, CDR2 SYGVKD. V lost 4 bases, J lost 3 bases, and 10 bases stayed unmatched. The CDR3 region has the DNA TGTGCCATCAGTGGTGACACAGGGGGCGCTTTTGGAAACACCATATATTTT. It encodes CAISGDTGGAFGNTIYF.

CDR3 in DNA: TGTGCCAGCAGCTTAGTCGGGGAACGTGGCTACACCTTC. The encoded protein is CASSLVGERGYTF. The chain uses TRBV7-9 and TRBJ1-2; no clear D gene. The CDR3 has 13 amino acids. Germline CDR1 SEHNR, CDR2 FQNEAQ (reference sequence). With 1 base removed from V and 7 bases from J, the gap between germline ends came to 10 bases.

V and J are TRBV9 and TRBJ1-5; TRBD1 is a possible D gene (6 bases). The germline V gene encodes CDR1 SGDLS and CDR2 YYNGEE. CDR3 size: 20 residues. V shed 2 bases and J shed 2 bases, with 26 bases lying between them. The CDR3 here is CASSVPGGGTCPVGNQPQHF. The CDR3 DNA reads as TGTGCCAGCAGCGTCCCGGGGGGCGGGACATGTCCCGTTGGCAATCAGCCCCAGCATTTT. Full variable domain (remainder filled in from reference TRBV9 and TRBJ1-5): DSGVTQTPKHLITATGQRVTLRCSPRSGDLSVYWYQQSLDQGLQFLIQYYNGEERAKGNILERFSAQQFPDLHSELNLSSLELGDSALYFCASSVPGGGTCPVGNQPQHFGDGTRLSIL.

The rearrangement uses TRBV19 and TRBJ2-7; TRBD1 is a possible D gene (5 bases). V shed 1 base and J shed 2 bases, with 9 bases lying between them. Per the germline V gene, CDR1 is LNHDA and CDR2 is SQIVND (reference sequence). The CDR3 extends over 14 amino acids. This chain's CDR3 is CASSIGAGTYEQYF. CDR3 DNA: TGTGCCAGTAGTATAGGAGCAGGGACCTACGAGCAGTACTTC.

The V gene is TRBV28, the J gene TRBJ1-1, with 7 bases fitting TRBD1. The CDR3 length is 14 residues. V shed 3 bases and J 1 base; nucleotides not matched to a gene: 2. The V gene's germline CDR1 is MDHEN and CDR2 SYDVKM. The CDR3 bases are TGTGCCAGCAGTTTGACAGGGTCGAACACTGAAGCTTTCTTT. It yields the protein CASSLTGSNTEAFF.

The V gene is TRBV6-5, the J gene TRBJ2-5; 8 nucleotides match TRBD1. The germline gives CDR1 MNHEY, CDR2 SVGAGI. The length of the CDR3 is 14 residues. After removal of 4 bases from V and 5 bases from J, the junction contained 6 bases not matched to a gene. The CDR3 reads CASSSRQGFETQYF. For the CDR3, the DNA is TGTGCCAGCAGTTCCAGACAGGGGTTTGAGACCCAGTACTTC.

This chain joins TRBV5-8 and TRBJ1-1; TRBD1 is a possible D gene (6 bases). The CDR3 is made up of 16 amino acids. The V gene's germline CDR1 is SGHTS and CDR2 YDEGEE. The V gene lost 1 base and the J gene lost 4 bases, with 17 bases spanning the gap. This CDR3 is CASSLPTGLMSTEAFF. DNA of the CDR3: TGTGCCAGCAGCTTGCCGACAGGTTTGATGAGCACTGAAGCTTTCTTT.

The table lists this clone with a count of one. The gene calls are TRBV4-1 and TRBJ1-5, with D unresolved. V lost 0 bases to trimming and J lost 7 bases, with 13 bases between them. This CDR3 has 15 amino acids. Germline V gene lookup returns CDR1 MGHRA and CDR2 YSYEKL. In nucleotides, the CDR3 is TGCGCCAGCAGCCAAGACCAAGTCTCTAGGCAGCCCCAGCATTTT. This codes for CASSQDQVSRQPQHF.

V is TRBV4-2 and J is TRBJ2-3, with a tentative D call TRBD1 (5 bases). Germline-derived CDR1 and CDR2 are LGHNA and YNFKEQ. V was cut by 4 bases and J by 4 bases, with 15 bases left in between. This CDR3 spans 15 amino acids. The CDR3 spells CASSRGASLADTQYF. Written as DNA, the CDR3 is TGTGCCAGCAGCCGTGGGGCCTCCTTGGCAGATACGCAGTATTTT.

This chain links TRBV2 with TRBJ2-1; 12 bases agree with TRBD2. The trim removed 7 bases at V and 8 bases at J, leaving 18 bases unmatched. The germline V gene encodes CDR1 SNHLY and CDR2 FYNNEI. The CDR3 extends over 18 amino acids. The CDR3 DNA follows: TGTGCCAGCAACTTACCCCCTTTTAGGACTAGCGGGGAGGATGAGCAGTTCTTC. Translation gives CASNLPPFRTSGEDEQFF.

The chain couples TRBV7-9 to TRBJ1-5; 9 nucleotides align to TRBD1. This CDR3 region has 17 residues. J was trimmed by 0 bases and V by 3 bases; bases with no gene match: 6. Germline V gives CDR1 SEHNR, CDR2 FQNEAQ (reference sequence). CDR3 loop: CASSLDWDRDSNQPQHF. CDR3 sequence (DNA): TGTGCCAGCAGCTTGGACTGGGACAGGGATAGCAATCAGCCCCAGCATTTT.

For this clone: This sample includes further DNA sequences coding for the same CDR3. The chain has TRBV9 and TRBJ2-6; TRBD1 agrees at 7 bases. CDR1 and CDR2 from the germline V gene are SGDLS and YYNGEE. Losses at the gene ends were 0 bases for V and 4 bases for J; bases not matched to a gene: 4. CDR3 size: 16 residues. CDR3 sequence: CASSVEGAGGANVLTF. The CDR3 DNA follows: TGTGCCAGCAGCGTAGAGGGGGCAGGAGGGGCCAACGTCCTGACTTTC. The entire variable domain, with the rest obtained from reference TRBV9 and TRBJ2-6, is as follows: DSGVTQTPKHLITATGQRVTLRCSPRSGDLSVYWYQQSLDQGLQFLIQYYNGEERAKGNILERFSAQQFPDLHSELNLSSLELGDSALYFCASSVEGAGGANVLTFGAGSRLTVL.

The chain is built from TRBV6-5 and TRBJ2-7; the match to TRBD1 covers 8 bases. V was clipped by 4 bases and J by 1 base; unmatched bases: 3. CDR3 length: 14 amino acids. Per germline, CDR1 MNHEY and CDR2 SVGAGI. CDR3 residues: CASSWGQVSYEQYF. The CDR3 bases are TGTGCCAGCAGTTGGGGACAGGTTTCCTACGAGCAGTACTTC.

The J gene is TRBJ1-1, the V gene TRBV9; maybe TRBD1 (5 bases). The V end lost 3 bases, the J end lost 8 bases, and 11 bases lay between the germline ends. Germline V gene lookup returns CDR1 SGDLS and CDR2 YYNGEE. The CDR3 length is 12 residues. In DNA, the CDR3 is TGTGCCAGCAGCGAGGACAATTCCGAAGCTTTCTTT. It encodes CASSEDNSEAFF.

V and J are TRBV11-2 and TRBJ1-2, with D possibly being TRBD1 (5 bases). This CDR3 comprises 16 residues. Trimming cost V 5 bases and J 2 bases, with 18 bases left between them. Germline assignment: CDR1 SGHAT and CDR2 FQNNGV. The CDR3 sequence: CASSPRQSAFNYGYTF. CDR3 sequence (DNA): TGTGCCAGCAGCCCCAGACAGAGCGCCTTCAACTATGGCTACACCTTC.